The entry that follows covers one T cell receptor beta chain sequence. Its antigen is currently unknown. TCRdb keeps only in-frame clones here, not all; method: immunoSEQ multiplex PCR. The sample lists approximately 160,000 clones, 85% to 95% occurring once. This CDR3 has 14 amino acids. Germline CDR1 MNHEY, CDR2 SVGAGI. V was clipped by 5 bases and J by 0 bases, with 8 bases between them. The sample comes from a study of T cell responses to AZD1222 COVID-19 vaccine. Findings and caveats of the study: Clonal diversity may have been underestimated, and the donors were mostly white British, with more females than males.

Sequencing used peripheral blood, obtained on day 0 of AZD1222 vaccination. The clonotype was recovered from an adult in good health. This chain joins TRBV6-5 and TRBJ1-3, with no clear D. The CDR3 loop is CASSRAPSGNTIYF. The CDR3 DNA reads TGTGCCAGCAGTAGGGCCCCCTCTGGAAACACCATATATTTT.